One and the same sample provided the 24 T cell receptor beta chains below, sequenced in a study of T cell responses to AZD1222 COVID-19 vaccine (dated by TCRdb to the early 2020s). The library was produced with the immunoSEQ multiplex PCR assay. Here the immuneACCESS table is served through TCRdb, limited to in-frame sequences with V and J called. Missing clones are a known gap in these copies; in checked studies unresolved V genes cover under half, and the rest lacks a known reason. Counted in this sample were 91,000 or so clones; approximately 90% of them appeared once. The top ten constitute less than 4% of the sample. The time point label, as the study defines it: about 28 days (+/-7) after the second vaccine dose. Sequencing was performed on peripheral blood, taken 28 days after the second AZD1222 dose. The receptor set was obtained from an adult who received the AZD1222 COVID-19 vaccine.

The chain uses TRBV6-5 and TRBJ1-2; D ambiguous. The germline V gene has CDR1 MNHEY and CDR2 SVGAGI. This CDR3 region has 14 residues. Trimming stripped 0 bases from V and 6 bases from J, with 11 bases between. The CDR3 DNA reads TGTGCCAGCAGTTACTCCCGCGATAAACATGGCTACACCTTC. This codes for CASSYSRDKHGYTF.

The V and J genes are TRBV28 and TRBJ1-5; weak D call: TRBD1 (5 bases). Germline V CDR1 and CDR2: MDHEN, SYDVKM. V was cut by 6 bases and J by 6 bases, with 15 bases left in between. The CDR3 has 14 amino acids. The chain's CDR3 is CASSEDKRGQPQHF. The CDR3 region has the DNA TGTGCCAGCAGCGAGGACAAGAGGGGTCAGCCCCAGCATTTT. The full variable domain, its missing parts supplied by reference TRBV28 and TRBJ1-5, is DVKVTQSSRYLVKRTGEKVFLECVQDMDHENMFWYRQDPGLGLRLIYFSYDVKMKEKGDIPEGYSVSREKKERFSLILESASTNQTSMYLCASSEDKRGQPQHFGDGTRLSIL.

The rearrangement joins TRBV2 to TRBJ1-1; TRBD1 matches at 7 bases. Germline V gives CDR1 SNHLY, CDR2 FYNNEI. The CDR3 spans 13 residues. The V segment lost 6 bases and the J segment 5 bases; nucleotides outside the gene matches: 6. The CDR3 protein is CASRRGQPTEAFF. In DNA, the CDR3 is TGTGCCAGCAGACGGGGACAGCCTACTGAAGCTTTCTTT.

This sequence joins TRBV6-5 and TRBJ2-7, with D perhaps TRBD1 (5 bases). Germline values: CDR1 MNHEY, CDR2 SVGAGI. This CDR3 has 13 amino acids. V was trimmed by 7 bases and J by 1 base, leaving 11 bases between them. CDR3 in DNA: TGTGCCAGCAATAAGCAGGGATCCTACGAGCAGTACTTC. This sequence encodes CASNKQGSYEQYF.

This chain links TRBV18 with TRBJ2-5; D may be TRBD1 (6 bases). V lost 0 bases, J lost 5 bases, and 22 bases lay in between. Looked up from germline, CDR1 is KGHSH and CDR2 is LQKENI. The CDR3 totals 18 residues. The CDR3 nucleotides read TGTGCCAGCTCACCACCCCCAGCGGACTGGGGGCGTGGGGAGACCCAGTACTTC. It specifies CASSPPPADWGRGETQYF.

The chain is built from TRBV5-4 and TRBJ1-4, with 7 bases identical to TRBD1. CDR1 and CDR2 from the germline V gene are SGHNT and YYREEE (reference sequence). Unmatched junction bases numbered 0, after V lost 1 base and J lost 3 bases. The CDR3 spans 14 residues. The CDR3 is CASSLQGANEKLFF. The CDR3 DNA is TGTGCCAGCAGCTTGCAGGGGGCTAATGAAAAACTGTTTTTT.

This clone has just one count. As DNA, the CDR3 is TGTGCCATCAGTGCCGGGACAGGGAACACTGAAGCTTTCTTT. It is translated as CAISAGTGNTEAFF. The V gene is TRBV10-3, the J gene TRBJ1-1, with 8 bases identical to TRBD1. This CDR3 spans 14 amino acids. Germline loops: CDR1 ENHRY, CDR2 SYGVKD. Germline trimming cut 4 bases from V and 1 base from J; bases unmatched to any gene: 2.

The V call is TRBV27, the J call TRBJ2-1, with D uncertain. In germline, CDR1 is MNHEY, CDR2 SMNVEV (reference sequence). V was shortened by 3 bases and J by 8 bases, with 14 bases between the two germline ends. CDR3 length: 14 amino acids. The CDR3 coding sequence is TGTGCCAGCAGTTTTATCGCCTCGGGCCATGAGCAGTTCTTC. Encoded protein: CASSFIASGHEQFF.

In DNA form, the CDR3 reads TGTGCCAGCTCAGATGAGGTTCAAGGGTTGACGGAGACCCAGTACTTC. Amino acid sequence: CASSDEVQGLTETQYF. The V call is TRBV18, the J call TRBJ2-5; no definite D call. Germline V gene lookup returns CDR1 KGHSH and CDR2 LQKENI. This CDR3 comprises 16 residues. Trimming removed 5 bases from V and 5 bases from J, with 21 bases in between. Using reference TRBV18 and TRBJ2-5 for the parts outside the CDR3, the full variable domain is NAGVMQNPRHLVRRRGQEARLRCSPMKGHSHVYWYRQLPEEGLKFMVYLQKENIIDESGMPKERFSAEFPKEGPSILRIQQVVRGDSAAYFCASSDEVQGLTETQYFGPGTRLLVL.

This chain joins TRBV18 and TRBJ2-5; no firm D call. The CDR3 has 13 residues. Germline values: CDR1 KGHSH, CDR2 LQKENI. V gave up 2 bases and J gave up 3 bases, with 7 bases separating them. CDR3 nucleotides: TGTGCCAGCTCACCAGTGAGAGAAGAGACCCAGTACTTC. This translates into CASSPVREETQYF.

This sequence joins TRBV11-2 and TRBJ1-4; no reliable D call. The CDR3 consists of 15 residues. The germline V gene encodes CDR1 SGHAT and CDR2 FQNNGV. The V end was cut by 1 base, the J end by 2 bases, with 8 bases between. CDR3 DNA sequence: TGTGCCAGCAGCTTAGTTGGGCGTACTAATGAAAAACTGTTTTTT. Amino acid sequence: CASSLVGRTNEKLFF.

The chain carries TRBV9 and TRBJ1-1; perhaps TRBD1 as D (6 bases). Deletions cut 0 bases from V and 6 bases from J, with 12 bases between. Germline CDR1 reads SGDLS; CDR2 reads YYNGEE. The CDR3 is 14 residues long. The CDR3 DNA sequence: TGTGCCAGCAGCGTAGGAGGGGACAACGCTGAAGCTTTCTTT. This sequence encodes CASSVGGDNAEAFF. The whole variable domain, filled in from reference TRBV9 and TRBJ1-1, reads DSGVTQTPKHLITATGQRVTLRCSPRSGDLSVYWYQQSLDQGLQFLIQYYNGEERAKGNILERFSAQQFPDLHSELNLSSLELGDSALYFCASSVGGDNAEAFFGQGTRLTVV.

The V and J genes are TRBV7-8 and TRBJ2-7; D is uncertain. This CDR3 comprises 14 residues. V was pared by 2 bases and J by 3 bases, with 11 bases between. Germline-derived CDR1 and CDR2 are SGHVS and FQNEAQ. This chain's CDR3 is CASSLRVDSYEQYF. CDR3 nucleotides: TGTGCCAGCAGCTTAAGGGTGGATAGCTACGAGCAGTACTTC. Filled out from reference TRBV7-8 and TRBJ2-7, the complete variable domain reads GAGVSQSPRYKVAKRGQDVALRCDPISGHVSLFWYQQALGQGPEFLTYFQNEAQLDKSGLPSDRFFAERPEGSVSTLKIQRTQQEDSAVYLCASSLRVDSYEQYFGPGTRLTVT.

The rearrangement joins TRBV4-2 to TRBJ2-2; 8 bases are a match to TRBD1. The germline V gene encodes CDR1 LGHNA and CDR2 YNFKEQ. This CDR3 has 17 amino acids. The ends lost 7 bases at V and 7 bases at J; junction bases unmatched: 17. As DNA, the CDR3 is TGTGCCAGCACCCCAGGGGGCCGGCAGGGTCAGGTCGGGGAGCTGTTTTTT. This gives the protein CASTPGGRQGQVGELFF.

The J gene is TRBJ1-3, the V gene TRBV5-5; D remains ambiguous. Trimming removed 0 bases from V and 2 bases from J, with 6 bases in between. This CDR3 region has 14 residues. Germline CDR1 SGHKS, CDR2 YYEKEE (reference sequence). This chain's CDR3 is CASSLDITGNTIYF. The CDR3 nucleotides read TGTGCCAGCAGCTTGGACATTACTGGAAACACCATATATTTT.

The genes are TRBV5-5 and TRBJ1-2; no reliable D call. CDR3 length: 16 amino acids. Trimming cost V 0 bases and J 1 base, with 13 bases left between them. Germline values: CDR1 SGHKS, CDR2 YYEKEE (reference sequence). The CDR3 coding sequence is TGTGCCAGCAGCTTGGCGCCATCAGGATTTAACTATGGCTACACCTTC. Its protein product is CASSLAPSGFNYGYTF. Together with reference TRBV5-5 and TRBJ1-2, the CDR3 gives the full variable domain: DAGVTQSPTHLIKTRGQQVTLRCSPISGHKSVSWYQQVLGQGPQFIFQYYEKEERGRGNFPDRFSARQFPNYSSELNVNALLLGDSALYLCASSLAPSGFNYGYTFGSGTRLTVV.

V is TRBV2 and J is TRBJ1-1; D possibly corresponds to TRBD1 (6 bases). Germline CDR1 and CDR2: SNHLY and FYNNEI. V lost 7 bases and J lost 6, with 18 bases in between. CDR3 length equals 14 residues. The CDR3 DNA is TGTGCCAGCATGCACAGGGAGAGTGTCTCTGAAGCTTTCTTT. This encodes CASMHRESVSEAFF.

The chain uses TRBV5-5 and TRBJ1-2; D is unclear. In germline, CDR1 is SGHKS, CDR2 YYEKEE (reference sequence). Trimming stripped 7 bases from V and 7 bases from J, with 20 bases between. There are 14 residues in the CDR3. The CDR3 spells CASLPPLTVGGYTF. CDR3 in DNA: TGTGCCAGCCTTCCCCCTTTGACGGTCGGTGGCTACACCTTC.

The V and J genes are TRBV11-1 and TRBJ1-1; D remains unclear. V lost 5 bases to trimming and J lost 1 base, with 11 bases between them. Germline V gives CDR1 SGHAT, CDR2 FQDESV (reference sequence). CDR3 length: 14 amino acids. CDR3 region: CASSPLDGNTEAFF. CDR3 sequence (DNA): TGTGCCAGCAGCCCACTCGACGGGAACACTGAAGCTTTCTTT.

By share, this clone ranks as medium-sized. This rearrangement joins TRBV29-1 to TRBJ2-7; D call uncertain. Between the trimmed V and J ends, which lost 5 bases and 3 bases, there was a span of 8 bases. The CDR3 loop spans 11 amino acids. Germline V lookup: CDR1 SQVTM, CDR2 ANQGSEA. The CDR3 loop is CSVQRDYEQYF. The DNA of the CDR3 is TGCAGCGTTCAAAGGGACTACGAGCAGTACTTC.

The CDR3 region has the DNA TGTGCCAGCACCTCCCCGGGGGGGCTGGGTACGCAGTATTTT. Protein: CASTSPGGLGTQYF. The genes are TRBV7-9 and TRBJ2-3, with 8 nucleotides matching TRBD2. Germline values: CDR1 SEHNR, CDR2 FQNEAQ (reference sequence). V lost 7 bases to trimming and J lost 8 bases; unmatched junction nucleotides: 11. The CDR3 sequence is 14 residues long.

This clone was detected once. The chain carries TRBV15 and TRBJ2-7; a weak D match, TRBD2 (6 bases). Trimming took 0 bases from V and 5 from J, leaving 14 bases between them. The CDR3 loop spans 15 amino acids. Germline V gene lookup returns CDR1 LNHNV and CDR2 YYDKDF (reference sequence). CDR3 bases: TGTGCCACCAGCAGAGATGGGCGGCGGGGCGACGAGCAGTACTTC. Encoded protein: CATSRDGRRGDEQYF.

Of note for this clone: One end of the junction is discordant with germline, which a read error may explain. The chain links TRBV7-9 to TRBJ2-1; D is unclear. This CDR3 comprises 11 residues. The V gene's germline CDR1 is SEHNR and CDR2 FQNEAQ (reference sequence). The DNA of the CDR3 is TGCGCCAGCAGCTTAGTGGATGAGCAGTTCTTC. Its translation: CASSLVDEQFF.

As DNA, the CDR3 is TGTGCCAGCGCATCCCGGGGGGACGAGCAGTACTTC. Protein: CASASRGDEQYF. This rearrangement joins TRBV2 to TRBJ2-7, with 7 nucleotides matching TRBD2. With V trimmed by 8 bases and J by 5 bases, 6 bases remained unmatched. The CDR3 totals 12 residues. Germline V gene lookup returns CDR1 SNHLY and CDR2 FYNNEI.